Listed here are 30 T cell receptor beta chains from one sample, sequenced in a study of blood T cells in healthy people across ages. A sample-barcoded 5' primer and a J-beta primer mix were used in a second PCR of about 6 to 12 cycles. TCRdb itself ran the 5' RACE reads through MiXCR, one entry per CDR3 protein. This table holds about 800,000 distinct CDR3 sequences, 20% to 30% found once. This sample also belongs to another study, concerning T cells of mothers and their children.

The sequenced material came from blood. These receptors all come from a boy younger than 18 in good health.

The rearrangement uses TRBV7-6 and TRBJ2-6; 10 bases line up with TRBD2. Germline values: CDR1 SGHVS, CDR2 FNYEAQ. The CDR3 totals 18 residues. The V segment lost 5 bases and the J segment 2 bases; nucleotides outside the gene matches: 9. CDR3: CASSQQSGGAPGANVLTF. CDR3 sequence (DNA): TGTGCCAGCAGCCAACAAAGCGGGGGGGCCCCTGGGGCCAACGTCCTGACTTTC. Together with reference TRBV7-6 and TRBJ2-6, the CDR3 gives the full variable domain: GAGVSQSPRYKVTKRGQDVALRCDPISGHVSLYWYRQALGQGPEFLTYFNYEAQQDKSGLPNDRFSAERPEGSISTLTIQRTEQRDSAMYRCASSQQSGGAPGANVLTFGAGSRLTVL.

The chain's CDR3 is CSARVPGGAGNTIYF. Written as DNA, the CDR3 is TGCAGTGCTAGAGTTCCAGGGGGTGCTGGAAACACCATATATTTT. The rearrangement uses TRBV20-1 and TRBJ1-3, with 7 positions matching TRBD1. The germline CDR1 and CDR2 sequences are DFQATT and SNEGSKA (reference sequence). The CDR3 is made up of 15 amino acids. Losses at the gene ends were 1 base for V and 2 bases for J; bases not matched to a gene: 5.

The CDR3: CSATTGSGANVLTF. As DNA, the CDR3 is TGCAGTGCCACGACAGGGTCTGGGGCCAACGTCCTGACTTTC. The chain joins TRBV20-1 to TRBJ2-6; 7 nucleotides match TRBD1. The CDR3 length is 14 residues. From germline, CDR1 is DFQATT and CDR2 SNEGSKA (reference sequence). Trimming removed 6 bases from V and 1 base from J; junction bases left unmatched: 3.

This clonotype was found a few times. The chain couples TRBV4-3 to TRBJ2-1, with 12 bases matching TRBD2. With 3 bases clipped from V and 2 bases from J, the junction kept 2 bases outside the gene matches. The V gene's germline CDR1 is LGHNA and CDR2 YSLEER. The CDR3 sequence is 16 residues long. The CDR3 loop reads CASSHTSGGTYNEQFF. In DNA form, the CDR3 reads TGCGCCAGCAGCCACACTAGCGGGGGGACCTACAATGAGCAGTTCTTC.

This clonotype was counted a few times. This chain joins TRBV20-1 and TRBJ1-5, with D unresolved. From germline, CDR1 is DFQATT and CDR2 SNEGSKA (reference sequence). The CDR3 length is 15 residues. V was trimmed by 3 bases and J by 2 bases, leaving 14 bases between them. CDR3 amino acids: CSASAGLGGNQPQHF. CDR3 sequence (DNA): TGCAGTGCTAGCGCGGGCCTTGGTGGCAATCAGCCCCAGCATTTT.

V gene TRBV4-1 combines with J gene TRBJ2-1; D call uncertain. Germline assignment: CDR1 MGHRA and CDR2 YSYEKL. V lost 0 bases and J 0 bases, leaving 9 bases between the germline ends. There are 16 residues in the CDR3. CDR3 sequence reads: CASSQDQVVSYNEQFF. CDR3 nucleotide sequence: TGCGCCAGCAGCCAAGATCAAGTGGTCTCCTACAATGAGCAGTTCTTC.

This chain links TRBV7-9 with TRBJ2-5, with TRBD2 matching over 7 bases. With V trimmed by 1 base and J by 5 bases, 7 bases remained unmatched. In germline, CDR1 is SEHNR, CDR2 FQNEAQ (reference sequence). This CDR3 is built from 15 residues. CDR3 sequence (DNA): TGTGCCAGCAGCTTAGGGGCGACTAGCCAGGAGACCCAGTACTTC. Encoded protein: CASSLGATSQETQYF.

To note about this clonotype: A read error may be the cause here, since a much bigger clone is one base away. This chain joins TRBV18 and TRBJ2-1, with 7 positions matching TRBD1. V was clipped by 2 bases and J by 6 bases; unmatched bases: 7. The CDR3 length is 15 residues. From germline, CDR1 is KGHSH and CDR2 LQKENI. The CDR3 region is CASSPETNRGNEQFF. In DNA, the CDR3 is TGTGCCAGCTCACCAGAGACGAACAGGGGCAATGAGCAGTTCTTC. Full variable domain (missing parts from reference TRBV18 and TRBJ2-1): NAGVMQNPRHLVRRRGQEARLRCSPMKGHSHVYWYRQLPEEGLKFMVYLQKENIIDESGMPKERFSAEFPKEGPSILRIQQVVRGDSAAYFCASSPETNRGNEQFFGPGTRLTVL.

The rearrangement links TRBV5-1 to TRBJ2-2, with TRBD1 matching 9 bases. CDR3 size: 15 residues. Germline V gene sequence: CDR1 SGHRS, CDR2 YFSETQ. J lost 7 bases, V lost 7 bases, and 11 bases had no gene match. The CDR3 reads CASGPKTGGIGELFF. As DNA, the CDR3 is TGCGCCAGCGGTCCAAAGACAGGGGGTATCGGGGAGCTGTTTTTT.

There are many counts of this clonotype. The chain joins TRBV27 to TRBJ1-1; no definite D call. This CDR3 comprises 14 residues. Trimming shortened V by 2 bases and J by 2 bases, and 9 bases separated the two germline ends. Germline V CDR1 and CDR2: MNHEY, SMNVEV (reference sequence). The CDR3 coding sequence is TGTGCCAGCAGTTTAGGGAGGGTAAACACTGAAGCTTTCTTT. It specifies CASSLGRVNTEAFF.

The rearrangement links TRBV6-6 to TRBJ2-5, with 9 positions matching TRBD1. The CDR3 covers 15 residues. With V trimmed by 2 bases and J by 4 bases, 5 bases remained unmatched. Germline loops: CDR1 MNHNY, CDR2 SVGAGI (reference sequence). The CDR3 DNA is TGTGCCAGCAGTTACACACGACAGGGGGTAGAGACCCAGTACTTC. Its translation: CASSYTRQGVETQYF.

This clonotype was seen a handful of times. This chain links TRBV27 with TRBJ1-6; the match to TRBD1 covers 7 bases. The V segment lost 0 bases and the J segment 3 bases; nucleotides outside the gene matches: 5. This CDR3 is 17 amino acids long. Germline assignment: CDR1 MNHEY and CDR2 SMNVEV (reference sequence). The CDR3 here is CASSLSTGTFYNSPLHF. The CDR3 coding sequence is TGTGCCAGCAGTTTATCGACAGGGACTTTCTATAATTCACCCCTCCACTTT.

This clonotype was recorded a few times. V gene TRBV28 combines with J gene TRBJ2-5; a weak D match, TRBD2 (6 bases). Trimming took 5 bases from V and 9 from J, leaving 19 bases between them. Germline V gene lookup returns CDR1 MDHEN and CDR2 SYDVKM. The CDR3 is 14 residues long. CDR3 sequence reads: CASSHPVGGRAQYF. The CDR3 DNA reads as TGTGCCAGCAGTCACCCCGTGGGGGGAAGGGCCCAGTACTTC.

This clonotype appeared a few times. CDR3 DNA sequence: TGTGCCAGCAGCAACCCGGAGGGACCCTCCTCTGGAAACACCATATATTTT. It specifies CASSNPEGPSSGNTIYF. The chain employs TRBV21-1 and TRBJ1-3. TRBV21-1 counts as a pseudogene. This CDR3 is 17 amino acids long.

Only a few counts were recorded for this clonotype. The genes are TRBV27 and TRBJ2-7, with D hard to call. V lost 8 bases and J lost 1, with 9 bases in between. Germline-derived CDR1 and CDR2 are MNHEY and SMNVEV (reference sequence). CDR3 length: 12 amino acids. The CDR3 reads CASGDWSYEQYF. CDR3 in DNA: TGTGCCAGCGGGGATTGGTCCTACGAGCAGTACTTC.

This sequence joins TRBV25-1 and TRBJ2-3; D uncertain. CDR3 length: 14 amino acids. Germline loops: CDR1 MGHDK, CDR2 SYGVNS. Trimming left V 5 bases short and J 2 bases short, with 11 bases between. The CDR3 DNA reads TGTGCCAGCAGTAAAGCCGGGTCCACAGATACGCAGTATTTT. This codes for CASSKAGSTDTQYF.

This chain links TRBV7-9 with TRBJ2-3; 8 nucleotides agree with TRBD2. The CDR3 loop spans 14 amino acids. The junction had 4 bases not matched to a gene; V was cut back by 5 bases and J by 3 bases. Germline V gives CDR1 SEHNR, CDR2 FQNEAQ (reference sequence). CDR3 in DNA: TGTGCCAGCAGCGGAGCGGGGGTGACAGATACGCAGTATTTT. Amino acid sequence: CASSGAGVTDTQYF.

CDR3 sequence (DNA): TGCAGCGTTGTCTCGACCTACGAGCAGTACTTC. It yields the protein CSVVSTYEQYF. The chain carries TRBV29-1 and TRBJ2-7; D is uncertain. The CDR3 covers 11 residues. Deletions cut 4 bases from V and 2 bases from J, with 6 bases between. Germline V CDR1 and CDR2: SQVTM, ANQGSEA.

The J gene is TRBJ2-6, the V gene TRBV12-3 or TRBV12-4; TRBD2 matches at 15 bases. J was trimmed by 0 bases and V by 6 bases; bases with no gene match: 3. The CDR3 covers 18 residues. The CDR3 DNA follows: TGTGCCAGCAGGGGACTAGCGGGAGGCCTCTCTGGGGCCAACGTCCTGACTTTC. It translates to CASRGLAGGLSGANVLTF.

The chain combines TRBV29-1 with TRBJ2-3; D is unclear. The CDR3 consists of 13 residues. Germline V CDR1 and CDR2: SQVTM, ANQGSEA. Trimming removed 3 bases from V and 0 bases from J, with 7 bases in between. The CDR3 sequence: CSVDSSSTDTQYF. The CDR3 DNA follows: TGCAGCGTTGATAGCTCAAGCACAGATACGCAGTATTTT.

This clonotype was seen a few times. The chain joins TRBV27 to TRBJ2-1; 7 bases fit TRBD2. CDR1 and CDR2 from the germline V gene are MNHEY and SMNVEV (reference sequence). The trim removed 1 base at V and 5 bases at J, leaving 2 bases unmatched. The CDR3 contains 14 residues. The DNA of the CDR3 is TGTGCCAGCAGTTTATGGCTAGCGGACAATGAGCAGTTCTTC. The encoded protein is CASSLWLADNEQFF.

This clonotype was counted ten times or more. The V and J genes are TRBV7-9 and TRBJ2-1; a possible D gene is TRBD1 (6 bases). The CDR3 is 14 residues long. V gave up 3 bases and J gave up 3 bases, with 9 bases separating them. Germline CDR1 reads SEHNR; CDR2 reads FQNEAQ (reference sequence). The CDR3 DNA reads as TGTGCCAGCAGCTTGGGGGCACGCTACAATGAGCAGTTCTTC. This codes for CASSLGARYNEQFF.

In its sample, this clonotype was seen a few times. V is TRBV7-2 and J is TRBJ2-5; possibly TRBD2 for D (7 bases). Germline V gives CDR1 SGHTA, CDR2 FQGNSA. The CDR3 runs to 16 residues. V was cut by 5 bases and J by 1 base, with 17 bases left in between. CDR3 in DNA: TGTGCCAGCAGCCTTGCTGGGGGGGGGCTCCAAGAGACCCAGTACTTC. This sequence encodes CASSLAGGGLQETQYF.

The V and J genes are TRBV30 and TRBJ2-5; 7 bases are a match to TRBD2. CDR1 and CDR2 (germline): GTSNPN, SVGIG (reference sequence). V lost 3 bases and J lost 0; bases outside the gene matches: 7. The CDR3 runs 15 residues. CDR3 loop: CAWRSGILYQETQYF. DNA for the CDR3: TGTGCCTGGAGAAGCGGGATCCTGTACCAAGAGACCCAGTACTTC.

This chain links TRBV5-1 with TRBJ2-1; 8 bases are shared with TRBD2. CDR3 length: 16 amino acids. Unmatched junction bases numbered 11, after V lost 4 bases and J lost 5 bases. Germline V CDR1 and CDR2: SGHRS, YFSETQ. For the CDR3, the DNA is TGCGCCAGCAGCCGGGGCCCGGGACTAGTCGACAATGAGCAGTTCTTC. This sequence encodes CASSRGPGLVDNEQFF.

The chain is built from TRBV28 and TRBJ2-5; possibly TRBD1 or TRBD2 for D (7 bases each). CDR3 length: 14 amino acids. V was pared by 8 bases and J by 7 bases, with 20 bases between. The germline V gene has CDR1 MDHEN and CDR2 SYDVKM. Here the CDR3 reads CASRRGTVGRTQYF. The CDR3 DNA reads TGTGCCAGCCGGCGGGGGACAGTCGGTCGGACCCAGTACTTC. Full variable domain (remainder filled in from reference TRBV28 and TRBJ2-5): DVKVTQSSRYLVKRTGEKVFLECVQDMDHENMFWYRQDPGLGLRLIYFSYDVKMKEKGDIPEGYSVSREKKERFSLILESASTNQTSMYLCASRRGTVGRTQYFGPGTRLLVL.

This sequence joins TRBV5-5 and TRBJ2-5; the match to TRBD2 covers 14 bases. From germline, CDR1 is SGHKS and CDR2 YYEKEE (reference sequence). CDR3 length: 17 residues. The V segment lost 0 bases and the J segment 4 bases; nucleotides outside the gene matches: 5. The CDR3 DNA sequence: TGTGCCAGCAGCTTGGCCCCGGGACTAGCGGGGGCAGAGACCCAGTACTTC. This gives the protein CASSLAPGLAGAETQYF.

This clonotype was observed at least ten times. The chain links TRBV7-9 to TRBJ1-2, with D perhaps matching TRBD1 (5 bases). Trimming removed 0 bases at V and 2 bases at J, with 7 bases between. This CDR3 has 14 residues. Germline V CDR1 and CDR2: SEHNR, FQNEAQ (reference sequence). CDR3 bases: TGTGCCAGCAGCTTAGCGTCAGGGAACTATGGCTACACCTTC. This encodes CASSLASGNYGYTF.

The chain employs TRBV5-1 and TRBJ2-5; 11 nucleotides match TRBD2. Germline V gene data show CDR1 as SGHRS and CDR2 as YFSETQ. The CDR3 length is 17 residues. V lost 2 bases and J lost 5; bases outside the gene matches: 11. CDR3 region: CASSFPTSGKGFETQYF. The CDR3 nucleotides are TGCGCCAGCAGCTTCCCGACTAGCGGGAAGGGGTTTGAGACCCAGTACTTC.

In DNA form, the CDR3 reads TGCAGTGCTAGGGGGACTAGCGGTCTCGGAGAGACCCAGTACTTC. Translated, it gives CSARGTSGLGETQYF. The J gene is TRBJ2-5, the V gene TRBV20-1; TRBD2 aligns across 11 bases. This CDR3 is built from 15 residues. Trimming cost V 3 bases and J 4 bases; bases outside gene matches: 7. Germline assignment: CDR1 DFQATT and CDR2 SNEGSKA (reference sequence).